The clone carrying this T cell receptor (beta chain) was seen just once. What it binds is not known. These data originate in a study of beta chain features in type 1 diabetes. Overall study results and limits: Shorter templates may be favored by PCR, equally so in patients and controls. Possibly, sequencing cDNA over-represented cells that had high TCR expression levels.

The CDR3 contains 14 residues. Trimming pared 7 bases from V and 6 bases from J, leaving 18 bases between. Germline values: CDR1 GTSNPN, CDR2 SVGIG (reference sequence). Investigators reverse transcribed all isolated RNA, so they sequenced expressed TCRB transcripts. Clones were sequenced by immunoSEQ multiplex PCR, and TCRdb holds only the in-frame ones, with some missing. The data hold hundreds of thousands of clones, with around 65% observed a single time. One heparinised blood draw averaging around 110 mL was given by each donor. The authors sorted CD4+ naive, central memory, regulatory and stem cell-like memory cells via CD45RO/CCR7/CD25/CD127/CD95/CD27.

The V and J genes are TRBV30 and TRBJ2-2; D is perhaps TRBD2 (6 bases). The receptor was derived from a man aged 25-40 years in good health. What was sequenced was naive CD4+ T cells from blood. CDR3 residues: CAFIPGDPAGELFF. The DNA for the CDR3 is TGTGCCTTCATACCGGGAGACCCTGCCGGGGAGCTGTTTTTT.